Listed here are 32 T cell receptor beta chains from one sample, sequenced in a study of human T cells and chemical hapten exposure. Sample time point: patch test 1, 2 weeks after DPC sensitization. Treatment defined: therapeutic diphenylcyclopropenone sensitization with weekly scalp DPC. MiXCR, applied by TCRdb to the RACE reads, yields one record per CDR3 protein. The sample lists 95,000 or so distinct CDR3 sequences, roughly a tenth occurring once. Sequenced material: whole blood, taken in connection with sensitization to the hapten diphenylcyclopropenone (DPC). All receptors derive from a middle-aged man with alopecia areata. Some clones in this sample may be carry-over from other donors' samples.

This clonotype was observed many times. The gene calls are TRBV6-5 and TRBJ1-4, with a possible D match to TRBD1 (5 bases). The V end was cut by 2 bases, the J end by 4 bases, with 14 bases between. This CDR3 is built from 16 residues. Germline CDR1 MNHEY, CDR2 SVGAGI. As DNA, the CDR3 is TGTGCCAGCAGTTACCGACCAGGGCAGATTAATGAAAAACTGTTTTTT. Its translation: CASSYRPGQINEKLFF.

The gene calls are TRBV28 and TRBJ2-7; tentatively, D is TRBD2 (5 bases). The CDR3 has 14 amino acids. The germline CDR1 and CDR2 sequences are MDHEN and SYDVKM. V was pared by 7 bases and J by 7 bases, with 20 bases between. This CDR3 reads CASTVTAVRGEQYF. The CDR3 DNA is TGTGCCAGCACCGTTACCGCGGTTCGGGGAGAGCAGTACTTC.

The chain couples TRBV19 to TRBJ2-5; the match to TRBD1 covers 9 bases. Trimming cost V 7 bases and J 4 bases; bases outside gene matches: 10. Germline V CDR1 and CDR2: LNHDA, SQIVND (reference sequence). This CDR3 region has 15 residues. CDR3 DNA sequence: TGTGCCAGTACCCCCGGACAGGGGTGGTCAGAGACCCAGTACTTC. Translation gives CASTPGQGWSETQYF. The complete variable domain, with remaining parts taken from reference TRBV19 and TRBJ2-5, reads DGGITQSPKYLFRKEGQNVTLSCEQNLNHDAMYWYRQDPGQGLRLIYYSQIVNDFQKGDIAEGYSVSREKKESFPLTVTSAQKNPTAFYLCASTPGQGWSETQYFGPGTRLLVL.

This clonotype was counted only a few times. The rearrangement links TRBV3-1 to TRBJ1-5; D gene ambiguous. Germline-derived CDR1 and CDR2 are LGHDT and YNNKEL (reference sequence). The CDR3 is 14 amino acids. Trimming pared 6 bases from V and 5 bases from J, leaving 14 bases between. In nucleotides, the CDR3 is TGTGCCAGCAGTCCACAGCAGTCTTATCAGCCCCAGCATTTT. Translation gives CASSPQQSYQPQHF.

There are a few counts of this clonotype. The CDR3 here is CASSGTGSSYEQYV. In DNA form, the CDR3 reads TGTGCCAGCAGCGGGACAGGGAGCTCCTACGAGCAGTACGTC. The V gene is TRBV6-2 or TRBV6-3, the J gene TRBJ2-7; 9 bases align to TRBD1. V gave up 6 bases and J gave up 0 bases; unmatched junction bases: 3. Per the germline V gene, CDR1 is MNHEY and CDR2 is SVGEGT. The CDR3 covers 14 residues.

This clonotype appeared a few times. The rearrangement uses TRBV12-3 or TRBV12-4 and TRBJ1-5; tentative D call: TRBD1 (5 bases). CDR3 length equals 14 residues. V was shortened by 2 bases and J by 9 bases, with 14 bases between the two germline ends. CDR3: CASSLPGLKGPQHF. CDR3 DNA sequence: TGTGCCAGCAGTTTACCGGGACTTAAGGGGCCCCAGCATTTT.

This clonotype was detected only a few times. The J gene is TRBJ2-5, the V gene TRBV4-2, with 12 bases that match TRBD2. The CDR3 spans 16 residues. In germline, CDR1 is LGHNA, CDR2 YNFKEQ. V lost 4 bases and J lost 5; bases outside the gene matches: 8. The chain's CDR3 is CASSRTTSGSLETQYF. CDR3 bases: TGTGCCAGCAGCCGAACGACTAGCGGGAGTTTGGAGACCCAGTACTTC.

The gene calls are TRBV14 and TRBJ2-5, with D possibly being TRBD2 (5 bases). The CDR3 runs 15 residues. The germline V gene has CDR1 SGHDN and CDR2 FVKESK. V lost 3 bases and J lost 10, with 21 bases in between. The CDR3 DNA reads TGTGCCAGCAGCCAGAGAGGGAGCCCCTTTGGGAACCAGTACTTC. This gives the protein CASSQRGSPFGNQYF.

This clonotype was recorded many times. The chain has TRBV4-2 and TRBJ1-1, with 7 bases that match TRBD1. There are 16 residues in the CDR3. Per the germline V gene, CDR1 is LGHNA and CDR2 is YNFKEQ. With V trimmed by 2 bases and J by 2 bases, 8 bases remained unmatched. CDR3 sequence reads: CASSQTRTGENTEAFF. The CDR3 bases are TGTGCCAGCAGCCAAACCAGGACAGGTGAAAACACTGAAGCTTTCTTT.

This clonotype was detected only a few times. The CDR3 sequence: CASSIPTSGGPGELFF. The CDR3 DNA follows: TGCGCCAGCAGCATACCGACTAGCGGGGGCCCCGGGGAGCTGTTTTTT. The chain uses TRBV5-1 and TRBJ2-2; TRBD2 aligns across 12 bases. Trimming at V came to 4 bases and at J to 6 bases, leaving 7 bases not matched to a gene. From germline, CDR1 is SGHRS and CDR2 YFSETQ. CDR3 length: 16 residues.

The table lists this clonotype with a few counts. The CDR3 reads CATLGLNTGELFF. In DNA, the CDR3 is TGTGCCACCCTTGGCCTTAACACCGGGGAGCTGTTTTTT. The genes are TRBV6-2 or TRBV6-3 and TRBJ2-2; no reliable D call. The CDR3 length is 13 residues. Germline V gene lookup returns CDR1 MNHEY and CDR2 SVGEGT. Trimming pared 10 bases from V and 2 bases from J, leaving 11 bases between.

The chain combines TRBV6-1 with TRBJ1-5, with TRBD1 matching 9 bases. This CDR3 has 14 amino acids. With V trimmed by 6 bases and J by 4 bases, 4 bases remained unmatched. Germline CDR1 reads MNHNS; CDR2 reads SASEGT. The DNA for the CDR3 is TGTGCCAGCAGGGGGACAGGGCCTAATCAGCCCCAGCATTTT. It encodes CASRGTGPNQPQHF.

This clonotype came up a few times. CDR3 sequence reads: CASSLVGPPTDTQYF. For the CDR3, the DNA is TGTGCCAGCAGCTTAGTCGGGCCCCCCACAGATACGCAGTATTTT. The chain combines TRBV7-2 with TRBJ2-3, with no clear D. Germline CDR1 SGHTA, CDR2 FQGNSA. The CDR3 is 15 residues long. V lost 1 base and J 2 bases, leaving 10 bases between the germline ends.

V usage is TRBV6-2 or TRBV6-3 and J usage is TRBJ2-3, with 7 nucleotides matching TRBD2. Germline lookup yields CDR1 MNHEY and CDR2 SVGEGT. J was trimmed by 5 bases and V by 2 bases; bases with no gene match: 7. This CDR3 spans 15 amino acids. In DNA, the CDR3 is TGTGCCAGCAGTTACGGGGCGGGAGATCAAGATACGCAGTATTTT. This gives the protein CASSYGAGDQDTQYF.

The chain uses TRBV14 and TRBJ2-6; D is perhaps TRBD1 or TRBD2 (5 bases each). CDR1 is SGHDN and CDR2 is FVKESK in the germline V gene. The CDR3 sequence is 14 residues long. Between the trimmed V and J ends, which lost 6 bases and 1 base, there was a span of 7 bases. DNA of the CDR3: TGTGCCAGCAGTGGGGGTTCTGGGGCCAACGTCCTGACTTTC. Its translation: CASSGGSGANVLTF.

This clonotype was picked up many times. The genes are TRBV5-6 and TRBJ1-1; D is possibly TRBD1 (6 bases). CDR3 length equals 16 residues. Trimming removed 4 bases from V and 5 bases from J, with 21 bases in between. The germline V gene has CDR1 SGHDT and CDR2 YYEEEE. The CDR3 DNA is TGTGCCAGCAGCGACGACAGGAAGGGCACTAGGACTGAAGCTTTCTTT. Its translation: CASSDDRKGTRTEAFF.

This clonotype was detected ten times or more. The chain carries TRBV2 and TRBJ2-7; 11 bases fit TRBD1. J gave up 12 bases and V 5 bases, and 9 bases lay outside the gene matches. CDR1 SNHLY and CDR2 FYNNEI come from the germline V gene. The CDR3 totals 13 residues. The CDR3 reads CASSTDRGRELYV. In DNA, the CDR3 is TGTGCCAGCAGTACGGACAGGGGGCGAGAACTGTACGTC.

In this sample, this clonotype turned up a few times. The CDR3 protein is CSVEPPNEGTDTQYF. The CDR3 DNA is TGCAGCGTTGAGCCCCCAAATGAGGGGACAGATACGCAGTATTTT. V usage is TRBV29-1 and J usage is TRBJ2-3; either TRBD1 or TRBD2 may supply D (5 bases each). CDR1 and CDR2 from the germline V gene are SQVTM and ANQGSEA. The V end was cut by 3 bases, the J end by 3 bases, with 16 bases between. CDR3 size: 15 residues.

In nucleotides, the CDR3 is TGCGCCAGCAGCGACGGGGGCTCTGGAAACACCATATATTTT. It specifies CASSDGGSGNTIYF. This chain uses TRBV5-1 with TRBJ1-3, with a possible D match to TRBD1 (5 bases). V dropped 4 bases and J dropped 0 bases, with 8 bases sitting between them. Germline V gives CDR1 SGHRS, CDR2 YFSETQ. The CDR3 contains 14 residues.

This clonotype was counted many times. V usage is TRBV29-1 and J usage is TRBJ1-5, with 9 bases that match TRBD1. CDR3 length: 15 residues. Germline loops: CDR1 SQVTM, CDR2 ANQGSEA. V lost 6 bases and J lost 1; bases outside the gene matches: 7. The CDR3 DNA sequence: TGCAGCGTCAGGCCACAGGGGGCGAGCAATCAGCCCCAGCATTTT. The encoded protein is CSVRPQGASNQPQHF.

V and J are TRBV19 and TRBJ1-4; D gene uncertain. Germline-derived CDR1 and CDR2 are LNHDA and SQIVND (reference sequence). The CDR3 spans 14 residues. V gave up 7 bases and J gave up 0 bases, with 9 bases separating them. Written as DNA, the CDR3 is TGTGCCAGTACTAGGACTACAACTAATGAAAAACTGTTTTTT. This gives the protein CASTRTTTNEKLFF.

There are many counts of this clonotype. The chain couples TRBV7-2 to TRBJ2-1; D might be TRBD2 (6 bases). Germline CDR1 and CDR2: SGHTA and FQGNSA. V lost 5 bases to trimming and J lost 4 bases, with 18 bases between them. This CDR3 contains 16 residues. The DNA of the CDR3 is TGTGCCAGCAGCCAGGGTGGGTCTAGCGCATACAATGAGCAGTTCTTC. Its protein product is CASSQGGSSAYNEQFF.

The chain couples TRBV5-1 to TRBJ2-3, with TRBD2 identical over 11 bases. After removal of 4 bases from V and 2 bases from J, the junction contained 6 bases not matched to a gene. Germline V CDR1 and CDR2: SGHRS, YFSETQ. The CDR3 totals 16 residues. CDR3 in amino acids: CASSPGLAGTTDTQYF. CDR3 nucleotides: TGCGCCAGCAGCCCAGGACTAGCGGGTACCACAGATACGCAGTATTTT.

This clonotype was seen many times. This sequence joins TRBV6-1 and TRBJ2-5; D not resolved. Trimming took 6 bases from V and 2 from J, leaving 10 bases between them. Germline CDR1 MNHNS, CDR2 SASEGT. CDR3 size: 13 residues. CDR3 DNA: TGTGCCAGCAGCCTCGACGAGCAAGAGACCCAGTACTTC. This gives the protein CASSLDEQETQYF.

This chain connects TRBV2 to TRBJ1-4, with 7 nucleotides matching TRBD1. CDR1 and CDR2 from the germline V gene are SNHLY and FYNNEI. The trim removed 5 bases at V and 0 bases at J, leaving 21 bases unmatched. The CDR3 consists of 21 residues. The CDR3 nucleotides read TGTGCCAGCAGTTCCGGTAGGGGGCGAAGAGGAGCGGCATCAACTAATGAAAAACTGTTTTTT. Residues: CASSSGRGRRGAASTNEKLFF. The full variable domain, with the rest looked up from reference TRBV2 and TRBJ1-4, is EPEVTQTPSHQVTQMGQEVILRCVPISNHLYFYWYRQILGQKVEFLVSFYNNEISEKSEIFDDQFSVERPDGSNFTLKIRSTKLEDSAMYFCASSSGRGRRGAASTNEKLFFGSGTQLSVL.

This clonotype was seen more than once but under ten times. This chain's CDR3 is CASGGSSTDTQYF. The CDR3 nucleotides are TGTGCCAGCGGCGGGTCTAGCACAGATACGCAGTATTTT. This chain joins TRBV7-9 and TRBJ2-3; TRBD2 is a possible D gene (5 bases). The CDR3 contains 13 residues. Germline V lookup: CDR1 SEHNR, CDR2 FQNEAQ (reference sequence). The V and J ends lost 8 bases and 0 bases respectively, with 9 bases between them.

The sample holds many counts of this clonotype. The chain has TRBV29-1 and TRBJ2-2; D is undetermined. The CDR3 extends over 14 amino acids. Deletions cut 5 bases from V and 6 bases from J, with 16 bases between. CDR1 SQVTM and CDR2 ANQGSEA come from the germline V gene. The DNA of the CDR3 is TGCAGCGTTCTTTACTCCCTGGGGTCCGGGGAGCTGTTTTTT. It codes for CSVLYSLGSGELFF.

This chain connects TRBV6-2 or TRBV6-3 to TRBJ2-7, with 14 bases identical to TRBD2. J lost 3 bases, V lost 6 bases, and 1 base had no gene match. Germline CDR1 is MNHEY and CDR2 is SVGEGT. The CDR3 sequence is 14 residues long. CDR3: CASSGLAGGYEQYF. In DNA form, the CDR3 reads TGTGCCAGCAGCGGACTAGCGGGAGGCTACGAGCAGTACTTC.

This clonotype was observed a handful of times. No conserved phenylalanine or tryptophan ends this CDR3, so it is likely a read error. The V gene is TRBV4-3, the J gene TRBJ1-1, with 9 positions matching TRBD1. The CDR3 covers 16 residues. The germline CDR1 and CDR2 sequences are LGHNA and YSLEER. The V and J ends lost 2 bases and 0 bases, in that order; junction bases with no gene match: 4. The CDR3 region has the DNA TGCGCCAGCAGCCAACACGGGACAGGGATGAACACTGAAGCTTTCCTT. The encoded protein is CASSQHGTGMNTEAFL.

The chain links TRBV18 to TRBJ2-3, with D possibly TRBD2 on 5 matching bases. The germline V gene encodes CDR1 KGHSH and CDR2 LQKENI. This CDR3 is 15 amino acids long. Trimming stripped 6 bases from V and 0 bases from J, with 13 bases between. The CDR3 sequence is CASSPLAESTDTQYF. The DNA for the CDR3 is TGTGCCAGCTCGCCGCTAGCCGAAAGCACAGATACGCAGTATTTT.

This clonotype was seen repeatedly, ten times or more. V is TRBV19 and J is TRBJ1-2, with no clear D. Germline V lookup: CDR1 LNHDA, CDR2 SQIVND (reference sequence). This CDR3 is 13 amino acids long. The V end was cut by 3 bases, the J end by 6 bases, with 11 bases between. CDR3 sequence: CASSIKVTHGYTF. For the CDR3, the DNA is TGTGCCAGTAGTATCAAAGTGACTCATGGCTACACCTTC.

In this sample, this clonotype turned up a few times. CDR3 DNA: TGTGCCAGCCGGCGACAGTCCCAAGAGACCCAGTACTTC. Its translation: CASRRQSQETQYF. The V call is TRBV21-1, the J call TRBJ2-5; the tabulated D call, TRBD1, remains unverified against the DNA. TRBV21-1 is given as a pseudogene. CDR3 size: 13 residues.